The 20 T cell receptor beta chains below all came from one sample that was sequenced in a study of metastatic and nonmetastatic thyroid tumors. Patients underwent thyroid surgery, and none had received any treatment before it. TCRdb reassembled clones from the PCR reads with MiXCR. The repertoire holds 9,500 or so clones, more than 25% seen once, with 4.8% in the top ten. Sequenced material: tumor tissue. Source of these receptors: a female donor with papillary thyroid cancer or a benign thyroid nodule (not recorded which). Some clones in this sample may be carry-over from other donors' samples.

As DNA, the CDR3 is TGTGCCAGCAGGGAATCCCGGGGAAACACCATATATTTT. This gives the protein CASRESRGNTIYF. The V gene is TRBV6-1, the J gene TRBJ1-3; D not resolved. The ends were cut back, 6 bases at V and 4 bases at J, with 10 bases in the middle. Germline lookup yields CDR1 MNHNS and CDR2 SASEGT. CDR3 size: 13 residues.

This sequence joins TRBV6-1 and TRBJ1-2; TRBD1 is a possible D gene (5 bases). CDR3 length equals 13 residues. CDR1 and CDR2 (germline): MNHNS, SASEGT. The V and J ends lost 6 bases and 1 base respectively, with 9 bases between them. CDR3: CASREGFNYGYTF. CDR3 coding DNA: TGTGCCAGCAGAGAGGGGTTTAACTATGGCTACACCTTC.

The chain carries TRBV11-2 and TRBJ2-1; 7 bases fit TRBD2. Trimming cost V 6 bases and J 7 bases; bases outside gene matches: 21. From germline, CDR1 is SGHAT and CDR2 FQNNGV. CDR3 length: 18 amino acids. This chain's CDR3 is CASSYAPGLEVLWNEQFF. DNA of the CDR3: TGTGCCAGCAGTTATGCTCCTGGACTAGAGGTCTTATGGAATGAGCAGTTCTTC.

The chain uses TRBV6-1 and TRBJ2-7, with 9 nucleotides matching TRBD1. Germline V gene sequence: CDR1 MNHNS, CDR2 SASEGT. Losses at the gene ends were 6 bases for V and 5 bases for J; bases not matched to a gene: 11. This CDR3 comprises 15 residues. The CDR3 coding sequence is TGTGCCAGCAGCCTTGGGACAGGGCCCATGAACGAGCAGTACTTC. This translates into CASSLGTGPMNEQYF.

The chain is built from TRBV20-1 and TRBJ1-3; the D is unclear. CDR1 is DFQATT, CDR2 SNEGSKA, per germline (reference sequence). Trimming left V 3 bases short and J 2 bases short, with 8 bases between. This CDR3 spans 13 amino acids. CDR3 coding DNA: TGCAGTGCTAGTAGGTCGCCTGGAAACACCATATATTTT. It yields the protein CSASRSPGNTIYF.

This clone was counted at least ten times. A much larger clone differs from this one at a single base, so this may be a read error. V is TRBV19 and J is TRBJ1-1; unclear D gene. Germline-derived CDR1 and CDR2 are LNHDA and SQIVND (reference sequence). Trimming removed 10 bases at V and 0 bases at J, with 18 bases between. This CDR3 has 15 amino acids. CDR3 DNA sequence: TGTGCCACCTCGACAAATCAGGTGGTGAACACTGAAGCTTTCTTT. As protein: CATSTNQVVNTEAFF.

The rearrangement joins TRBV5-1 to TRBJ1-5; TRBD1 agrees at 9 bases. After removal of 0 bases from V and 2 bases from J, the junction contained 3 bases not matched to a gene. The CDR3 consists of 16 residues. Germline V lookup: CDR1 SGHRS, CDR2 YFSETQ. DNA of the CDR3: TGCGCCAGCAGCTTGGCCTGGACAGGGGGCAATCAGCCCCAGCATTTT. It encodes CASSLAWTGGNQPQHF.

V is TRBV20-1 and J is TRBJ2-3; 11 bases line up with TRBD2. J lost 5 bases, V lost 4 bases, and 5 bases had no gene match. CDR1 DFQATT and CDR2 SNEGSKA come from the germline V gene (reference sequence). The CDR3 is 14 residues long. The CDR3: CSANSGRVKDTQYF. The CDR3 region has the DNA TGCAGTGCTAATAGCGGGAGGGTGAAAGATACGCAGTATTTT.

The sample holds a few counts of this clone. The rearrangement links TRBV11-1 to TRBJ2-1; 15 nucleotides agree with TRBD2. This CDR3 contains 18 residues. The germline V gene has CDR1 SGHAT and CDR2 FQDESV (reference sequence). V was clipped by 2 bases and J by 5 bases; unmatched bases: 7. The CDR3 DNA follows: TGTGCCAGCAGCTTACTTCCGGGACTAGCGGGAGGAGACAATGAGCAGTTCTTC. Amino acid sequence: CASSLLPGLAGGDNEQFF.

The chain couples TRBV10-2 to TRBJ2-4, with D unresolved. This CDR3 is 13 amino acids long. Germline V gene data show CDR1 as WSHSY and CDR2 as SAAADI. Trimming removed 3 bases from V and 0 bases from J, with 3 bases in between. For the CDR3, the DNA is TGCGCCAGCAGTGAAGGAGCCAAAAACATTCAGTACTTC. Translated: CASSEGAKNIQYF.

The table lists this clone with many counts. The rearrangement links TRBV27 to TRBJ2-3, with D hard to call. Trimming pared 6 bases from V and 0 bases from J, leaving 7 bases between. CDR3 length equals 13 residues. Germline-derived CDR1 and CDR2 are MNHEY and SMNVEV (reference sequence). The CDR3 DNA reads as TGTGCCAGCAGCCGGTCCAGCACAGATACGCAGTATTTT. This codes for CASSRSSTDTQYF.

As concerns this clone: One junction end disagrees with the germline gene, perhaps due to a read error. The rearrangement links TRBV28 to TRBJ2-1, with D hard to call. From germline, CDR1 is MDHEN and CDR2 SYDVKM. This CDR3 is built from 15 residues. The DNA for the CDR3 is TGTGCCAGCAGTTTAAGTGATCTCTCCTACAATGAGCAGATCTTC. This sequence encodes CASSLSDLSYNEQIF.

This clone was seen ten or more times. The J gene is TRBJ2-3, the V gene TRBV7-8; D is unclear. The V gene's germline CDR1 is SGHVS and CDR2 FQNEAQ. Trimming stripped 5 bases from V and 1 base from J, with 16 bases between. The CDR3 runs 16 residues. The chain's CDR3 is CASSPSAFPRTDTQYF. The CDR3 coding sequence is TGTGCCAGCAGCCCCTCCGCTTTTCCTCGCACAGATACGCAGTATTTT.

Only a few counts were recorded for this clone. The chain joins TRBV12-3 or TRBV12-4 to TRBJ2-3; 9 bases line up with TRBD1. CDR3 length equals 15 residues. Trimming removed 7 bases from V and 3 bases from J; junction bases left unmatched: 8. The CDR3 protein is CASTRRTGATDTQYF. For the CDR3, the DNA is TGTGCCAGCACACGTAGGACAGGGGCGACAGATACGCAGTATTTT.

This clone has more than one count but fewer than ten. This chain links TRBV2 with TRBJ2-7; D not resolved. V was pared by 3 bases and J by 3 bases, with 9 bases between. The CDR3 loop spans 13 amino acids. Germline CDR1 reads SNHLY; CDR2 reads FYNNEI. The CDR3 region has the DNA TGTGCCAGCAGTGAGAACAGAGACTACGAGCAGTACTTC. It yields the protein CASSENRDYEQYF.

This clone is deemed medium-sized. This rearrangement joins TRBV28 to TRBJ1-1; 7 nucleotides agree with TRBD1. Trimming removed 10 bases from V and 4 bases from J; junction bases left unmatched: 9. The germline V gene encodes CDR1 MDHEN and CDR2 SYDVKM. The length of the CDR3 is 13 residues. CDR3 loop: CATDRAQGTEAFF. The DNA of the CDR3 is TGTGCCACCGACAGGGCCCAGGGCACTGAAGCTTTCTTT.

This clone has ten or more counts. An end of the junction does not agree with germline; a read error may underlie this. This specimen includes other DNA sequences encoding the same CDR3. This chain connects TRBV20-1 to TRBJ1-1; D is possibly TRBD1 (6 bases). The CDR3 consists of 14 residues. Germline CDR1 reads DFQATT; CDR2 reads SNEGSKA (reference sequence). In DNA, the CDR3 is TGCAGTGCCAGAGATGGGGGAGGGGGCACTGAAGCTTTCTTT. Encoded protein: CSARDGGGGTEAFF.

This chain connects TRBV20-1 to TRBJ2-1; D is ambiguous. The CDR3 runs to 14 residues. The germline V and J ends were trimmed by 7 bases and 5 bases, with 18 bases remaining between them. The germline CDR1 and CDR2 sequences are DFQATT and SNEGSKA (reference sequence). The CDR3 region is CSVRTAVHNNEQFF. The CDR3 DNA follows: TGCAGTGTCCGAACGGCAGTACATAACAATGAGCAGTTCTTC.

This clone was observed a handful of times. This chain connects TRBV20-1 to TRBJ1-5; weak D call: TRBD1 (6 bases). The germline V gene encodes CDR1 DFQATT and CDR2 SNEGSKA (reference sequence). V was shortened by 3 bases and J by 0 bases, with 15 bases between the two germline ends. The CDR3 loop spans 16 amino acids. The CDR3, as DNA: TGCAGTGCTAGCGTCCCAGGGGTAATTAGCAATCAGCCCCAGCATTTT. It yields the protein CSASVPGVISNQPQHF.

CDR3 bases: TGCGCCAGCAGCTGGGGGGCGGGAGGGCCCTACAATGAGCAGTTCTTC. Protein product: CASSWGAGGPYNEQFF. The chain has TRBV5-1 and TRBJ2-1, with 9 bases identical to TRBD2. The V gene's germline CDR1 is SGHRS and CDR2 YFSETQ. The CDR3 runs to 16 residues. Trimming cost V 3 bases and J 2 bases; bases outside gene matches: 6. Combining the CDR3 with reference TRBV5-1 and TRBJ2-1 gives the whole variable domain KAGVTQTPRYLIKTRGQQVTLSCSPISGHRSVSWYQQTPGQGLQFLFEYFSETQRNKGNFPGRFSGRQFSNSRSEMNVSTLELGDSALYLCASSWGAGGPYNEQFFGPGTRLTVL.